These T cell receptor beta chains were read from a single sample in a study of breast tumors, draining lymph nodes, adjacent tissues. TCRdb re-derived calls from the multiplex PCR reads in MiXCR, one entry per CDR3 protein. Of roughly 130,000 distinct CDR3 sequences listed, approximately 20% are singletons. Sequencing used axillary lymph node tissue. Receptors originate from a female donor with breast cancer. Some clones in this sample may be carry-over from other donors' samples. The CDR3 runs from the conserved cysteine through the conserved F or W. Each record gives: CDR3 protein, V gene, J gene.

CDR3: CASSGRTAGRTEAFF
V: TRBV5-1
J: TRBJ1-1

CDR3: CASSISRDREGYTF
V: TRBV28
J: TRBJ1-2

CDR3: CASGLPKPGSYNEQFF
V: TRBV12-5
J: TRBJ2-1

CDR3: CASSDTDRSNEKLFF
V: TRBV2
J: TRBJ1-4

CDR3: CASSPQDTDTQYF
V: TRBV7-2
J: TRBJ2-3

CDR3: CATSRVKGDFNEQFF
V: TRBV15
J: TRBJ2-1

CDR3: CASSRQEGANYGYTF
V: TRBV6-5
J: TRBJ1-2

CDR3: CASSLGSASPQHF
V: TRBV27
J: TRBJ1-5

CDR3: CSASDRVDSPLHF
V: TRBV20-1
J: TRBJ1-6

CDR3: CASSDSGETQYF
V: TRBV2
J: TRBJ2-5

CDR3: CASSQGISRQGASYEQYF
V: TRBV4-1
J: TRBJ2-7

CDR3: CASSLVSGAYTDTQYF
V: TRBV5-1
J: TRBJ2-3

CDR3: CASRAELRGWKNIQYF
V: TRBV6-1
J: TRBJ2-4

CDR3: CASSPTLAGGGYNEQFF
V: TRBV11-2
J: TRBJ2-1

CDR3: CASSRDRGREQYF
V: TRBV6-5
J: TRBJ2-7

CDR3: CASSYASGGLYNEQFF
V: TRBV6-2/TRBV6-3
J: TRBJ2-1

CDR3: CASSFSRHAEQFF
V: TRBV13
J: TRBJ2-1

CDR3: CASSGQIATNEKLFF
V: TRBV10-2
J: TRBJ1-4

CDR3: CASSSTDLTQETQYF
V: TRBV7-9
J: TRBJ2-5

CDR3: CATSDLQSSYNEQFF
V: TRBV24-1
J: TRBJ2-1

CDR3: CASSFAGHPYSGNTVCF
V: TRBV5-1
J: TRBJ1-3

CDR3: CAISGQGNYGYTF
V: TRBV10-3
J: TRBJ1-2

CDR3: CASSYRGMAGANVLTF
V: TRBV7-2
J: TRBJ2-6

CDR3: CASRKTGGNTGELFF
V: TRBV2
J: TRBJ2-2

CDR3: CASSVAGTGGRTDTQYF
V: TRBV9
J: TRBJ2-3

CDR3: CATSRDRAGVLGYNEQFF
V: TRBV15
J: TRBJ2-1

CDR3: CASSLNSEGDTQYF
V: TRBV7-6
J: TRBJ2-3